This T cell receptor (beta chain) was sequenced during a study of blood T cell repertoires in COVID-19. The repertoire was sequenced with immunoSEQ multiplex PCR; TCRdb's copy has only in-frame clones and lacks some. The table includes 650,000 to 800,000 clones, 85% to 90% detected once. This CDR3 is built from 14 residues. V was pared by 7 bases and J by 4 bases, with 14 bases between. Germline assignment: CDR1 MNHEY and CDR2 SVGAGI. The clonotype comes from a woman aged 18-29 years with acute or convalescent COVID-19. Sequencing used peripheral blood. The genes are TRBV6-5 and TRBJ2-1; possible D gene TRBD1, 5 bases. The CDR3 nucleotides are TGTGCCAGCACAATAACCCGACAGTACAATGAGCAGTTCTTC. Translated: CASTITRQYNEQFF.